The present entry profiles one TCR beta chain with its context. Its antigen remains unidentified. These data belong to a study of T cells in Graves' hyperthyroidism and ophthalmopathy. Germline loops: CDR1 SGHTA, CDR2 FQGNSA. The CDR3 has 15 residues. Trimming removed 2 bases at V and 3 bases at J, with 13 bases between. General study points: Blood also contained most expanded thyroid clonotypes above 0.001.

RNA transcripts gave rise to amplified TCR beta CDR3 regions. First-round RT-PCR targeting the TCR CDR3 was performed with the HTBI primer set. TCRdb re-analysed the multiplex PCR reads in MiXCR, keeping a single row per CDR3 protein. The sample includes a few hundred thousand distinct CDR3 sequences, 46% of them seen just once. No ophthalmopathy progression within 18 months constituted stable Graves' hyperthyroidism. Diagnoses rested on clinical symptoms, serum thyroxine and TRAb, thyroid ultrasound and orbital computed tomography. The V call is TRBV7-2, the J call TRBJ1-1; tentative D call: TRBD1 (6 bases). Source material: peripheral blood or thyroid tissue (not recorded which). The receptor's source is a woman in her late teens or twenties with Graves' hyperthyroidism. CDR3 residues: CASSLIRAGDTEAFF. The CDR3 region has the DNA TGTGCCAGCAGCTTAATCCGTGCAGGGGACACTGAAGCTTTCTTT.